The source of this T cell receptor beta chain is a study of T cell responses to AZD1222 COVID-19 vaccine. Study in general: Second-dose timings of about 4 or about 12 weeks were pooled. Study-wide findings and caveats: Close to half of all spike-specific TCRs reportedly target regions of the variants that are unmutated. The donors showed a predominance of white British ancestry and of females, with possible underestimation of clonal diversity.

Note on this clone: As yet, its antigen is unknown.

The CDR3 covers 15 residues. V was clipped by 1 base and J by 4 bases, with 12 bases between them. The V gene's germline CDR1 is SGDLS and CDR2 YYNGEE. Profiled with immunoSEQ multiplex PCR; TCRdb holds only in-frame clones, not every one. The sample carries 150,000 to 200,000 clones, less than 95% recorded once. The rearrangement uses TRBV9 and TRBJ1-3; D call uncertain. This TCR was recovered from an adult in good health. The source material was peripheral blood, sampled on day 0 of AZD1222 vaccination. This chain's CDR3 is CASSVSRGFGNTIYF. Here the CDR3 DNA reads TGTGCCAGCAGCGTATCCCGGGGATTCGGAAACACCATATATTTT. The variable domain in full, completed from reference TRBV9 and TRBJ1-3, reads DSGVTQTPKHLITATGQRVTLRCSPRSGDLSVYWYQQSLDQGLQFLIQYYNGEERAKGNILERFSAQQFPDLHSELNLSSLELGDSALYFCASSVSRGFGNTIYFGEGSWLTVV.